This T cell receptor (beta chain) was retrieved from a study of T cells in Graves' hyperthyroidism and ophthalmopathy. Whole-study results and caveats: Within blood appeared most thyroid clonotypes that had expanded above 0.001.

This clonotype was seen at least ten times. As yet, its antigen is unknown. V shed 2 bases and J shed 0 bases, with 5 bases lying between them. The germline V gene encodes CDR1 SGHRS and CDR2 YFSETQ. CDR3 size: 14 residues. Fresh peripheral blood, 8 to 10 ml, was the source of the PBMCs. The investigators amplified TCR beta CDR3 regions from RNA transcripts. TCR CDR3 regions were first amplified by RT-PCR with HTBI primers. TCRdb reprocessed the multiplex PCR reads via MiXCR and lists one record per CDR3 protein. The sample shows around 500,000 distinct CDR3 sequences, 15% to 20% of them seen only once.

The clonotype was recovered from a woman in her twenties or thirties with Graves' ophthalmopathy. The sequenced material came from blood. This chain links TRBV5-1 with TRBJ1-4; D is ambiguous. This CDR3 reads CASSLSATNEKLFF. CDR3 bases: TGCGCCAGCAGCTTATCCGCAACTAATGAAAAACTGTTTTTT.